The entry below describes one T cell receptor (beta chain). Measured with immunoSEQ multiplex PCR; TCRdb has only the in-frame clones, and not every one. The sample gives 65,000 to 95,000 clones, about 86% of which show up once; 4.8% is in the top ten. These data are taken from a study of technical replicates of blood from a few donors. This CDR3 spans 11 amino acids. CDR1 ENHRY and CDR2 SYGVKD come from the germline V gene. The V end was cut by 8 bases, the J end by 4 bases, with 9 bases between. The chain couples TRBV10-3 to TRBJ2-7; TRBD2 is a possible D gene (5 bases). This receptor was identified in a human donor in good health. Some clones in this sample may be carry-over from other donors' samples. What was sequenced was PBMCs. The CDR3 DNA reads TGTGCCATCGGCGAGGGTTACGAGCAGTACTTC. Translated, it gives CAIGEGYEQYF.